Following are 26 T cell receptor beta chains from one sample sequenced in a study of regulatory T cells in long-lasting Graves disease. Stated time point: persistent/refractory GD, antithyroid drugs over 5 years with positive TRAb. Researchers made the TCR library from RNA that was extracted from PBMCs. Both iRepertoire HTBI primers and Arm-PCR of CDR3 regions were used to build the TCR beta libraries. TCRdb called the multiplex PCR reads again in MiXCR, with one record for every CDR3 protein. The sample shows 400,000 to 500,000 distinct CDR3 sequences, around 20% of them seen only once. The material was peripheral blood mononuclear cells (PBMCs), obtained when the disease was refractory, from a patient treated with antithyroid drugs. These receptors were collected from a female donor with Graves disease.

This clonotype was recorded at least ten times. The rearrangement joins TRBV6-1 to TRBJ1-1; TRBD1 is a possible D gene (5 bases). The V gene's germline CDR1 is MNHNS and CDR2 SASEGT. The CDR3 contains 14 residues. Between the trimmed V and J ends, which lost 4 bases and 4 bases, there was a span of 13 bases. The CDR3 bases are TGTGCCAGCAGTGCGGCGGGGGGATCCACTGAAGCTTTCTTT. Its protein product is CASSAAGGSTEAFF.

This chain's CDR3 is CASTLVTGGLNEQFF. DNA for the CDR3: TGTGCCAGCACCCTAGTCACGGGAGGGCTCAATGAGCAGTTCTTC. The rearrangement uses TRBV12-3 or TRBV12-4 and TRBJ2-1, with 8 bases lining up with TRBD2. The J segment lost 6 bases and the V segment lost 7 bases, leaving 11 bases of the junction unmatched. The CDR3 is 15 residues long.

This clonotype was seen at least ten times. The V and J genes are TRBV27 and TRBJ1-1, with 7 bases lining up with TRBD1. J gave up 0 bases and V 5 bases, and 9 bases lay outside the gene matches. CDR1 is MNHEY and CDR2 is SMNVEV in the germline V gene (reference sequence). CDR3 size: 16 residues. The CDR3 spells CASSPTLGQLNTEAFF. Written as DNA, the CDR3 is TGTGCCAGCAGTCCGACCTTGGGACAGTTGAACACTGAAGCTTTCTTT.

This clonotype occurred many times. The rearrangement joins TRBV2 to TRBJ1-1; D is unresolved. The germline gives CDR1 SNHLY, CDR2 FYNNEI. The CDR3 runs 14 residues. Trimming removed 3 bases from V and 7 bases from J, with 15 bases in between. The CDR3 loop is CASSERSASGEAFF. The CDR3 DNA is TGTGCCAGCAGTGAGAGGTCGGCGTCGGGTGAAGCTTTCTTT.

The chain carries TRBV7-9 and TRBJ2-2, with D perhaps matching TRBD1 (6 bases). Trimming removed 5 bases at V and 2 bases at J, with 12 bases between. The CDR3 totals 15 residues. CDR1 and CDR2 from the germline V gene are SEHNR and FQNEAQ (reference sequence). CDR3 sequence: CASSTGTYNTGELFF. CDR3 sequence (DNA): TGTGCCAGCAGCACCGGGACATATAACACCGGGGAGCTGTTTTTT.

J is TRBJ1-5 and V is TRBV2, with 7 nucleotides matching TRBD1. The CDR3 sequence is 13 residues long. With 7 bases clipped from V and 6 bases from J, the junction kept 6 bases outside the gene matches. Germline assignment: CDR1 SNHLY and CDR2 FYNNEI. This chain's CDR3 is CASTDREGQPQHF. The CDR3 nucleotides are TGTGCCAGCACCGACAGGGAAGGTCAGCCCCAGCATTTT.

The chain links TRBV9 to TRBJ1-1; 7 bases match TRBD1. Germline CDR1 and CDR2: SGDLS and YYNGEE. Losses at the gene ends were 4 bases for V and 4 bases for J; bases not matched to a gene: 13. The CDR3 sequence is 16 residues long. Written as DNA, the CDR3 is TGTGCCAGCAGCTCCCAGGCCACAGGGGTGGGCACTGAAGCTTTCTTT. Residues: CASSSQATGVGTEAFF.

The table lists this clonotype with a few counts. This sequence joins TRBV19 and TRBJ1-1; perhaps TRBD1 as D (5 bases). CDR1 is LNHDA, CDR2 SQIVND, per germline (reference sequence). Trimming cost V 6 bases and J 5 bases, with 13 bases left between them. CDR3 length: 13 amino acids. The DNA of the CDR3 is TGTGCCAGTAGCCAGCGGGGGGAAACTGAAGCTTTCTTT. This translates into CASSQRGETEAFF.

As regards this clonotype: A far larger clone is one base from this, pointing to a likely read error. This CDR3 is CASSASGYQGTQYF. Written as DNA, the CDR3 is TGTGCCAGCAGCGCCAGCGGATATCAAGGGACCCAGTACTTC. This chain links TRBV11-2 with TRBJ2-5, with D maybe TRBD2 (5 bases). The CDR3 has 14 amino acids. Germline V gene sequence: CDR1 SGHAT, CDR2 FQNNGV.

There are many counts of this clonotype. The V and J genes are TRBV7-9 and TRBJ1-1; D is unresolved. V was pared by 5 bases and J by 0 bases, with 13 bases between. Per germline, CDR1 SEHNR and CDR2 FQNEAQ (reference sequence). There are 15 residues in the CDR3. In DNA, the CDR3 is TGTGCCAGCAGCCCACCCGGGGTTATGAACACTGAAGCTTTCTTT. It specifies CASSPPGVMNTEAFF. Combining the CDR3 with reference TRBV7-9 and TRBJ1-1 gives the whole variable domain DTGVSQNPRHKITKRGQNVTFRCDPISEHNRLYWYRQTLGQGPEFLTYFQNEAQLEKSRLLSDRFSAERPKGSFSTLEIQRTEQGDSAMYLCASSPPGVMNTEAFFGQGTRLTVV.

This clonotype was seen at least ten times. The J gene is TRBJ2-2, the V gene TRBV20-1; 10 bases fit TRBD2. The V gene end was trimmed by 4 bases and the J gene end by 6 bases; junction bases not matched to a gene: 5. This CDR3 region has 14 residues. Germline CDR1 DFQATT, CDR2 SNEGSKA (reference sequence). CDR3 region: CSATLAGVPGELFF. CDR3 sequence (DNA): TGCAGTGCTACCCTAGCGGGAGTCCCCGGGGAGCTGTTTTTT.

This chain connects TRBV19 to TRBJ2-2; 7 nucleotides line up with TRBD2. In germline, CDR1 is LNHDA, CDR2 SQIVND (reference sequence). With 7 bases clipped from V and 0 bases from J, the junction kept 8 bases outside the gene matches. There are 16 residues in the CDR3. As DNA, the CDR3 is TGTGCCAGTATCCGGGGGGAAGCCGCGAACACCGGGGAGCTGTTTTTT. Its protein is CASIRGEAANTGELFF.

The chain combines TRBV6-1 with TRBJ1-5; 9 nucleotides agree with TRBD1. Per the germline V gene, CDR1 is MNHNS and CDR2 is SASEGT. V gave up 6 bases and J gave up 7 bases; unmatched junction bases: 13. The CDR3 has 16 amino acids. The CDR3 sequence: CASSRSGQGEGQPQHF. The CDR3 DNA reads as TGTGCCAGCAGCCGCTCGGGACAGGGAGAAGGGCAGCCCCAGCATTTT.

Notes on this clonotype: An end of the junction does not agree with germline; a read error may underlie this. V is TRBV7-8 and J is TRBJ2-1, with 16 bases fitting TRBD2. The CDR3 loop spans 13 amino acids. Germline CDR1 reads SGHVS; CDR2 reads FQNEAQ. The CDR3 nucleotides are TGTGCCAGCAGCCACCTGGGACTAGCGGGAGGGGTCTTC. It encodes CASSHLGLAGGVF.

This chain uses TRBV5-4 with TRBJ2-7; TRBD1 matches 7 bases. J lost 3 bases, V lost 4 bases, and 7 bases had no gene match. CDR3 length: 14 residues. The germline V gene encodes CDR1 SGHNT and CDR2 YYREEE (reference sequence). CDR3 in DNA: TGTGCCAGCAGCCGGATGGACAGGAACTACGAGCAGTACTTC. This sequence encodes CASSRMDRNYEQYF.

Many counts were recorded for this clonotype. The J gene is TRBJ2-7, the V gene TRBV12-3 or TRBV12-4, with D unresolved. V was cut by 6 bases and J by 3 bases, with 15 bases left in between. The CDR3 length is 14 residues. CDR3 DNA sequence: TGTGCCAGCAGCCCCGGCTGGGTGGGCTACGAGCAGTACTTC. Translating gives CASSPGWVGYEQYF.

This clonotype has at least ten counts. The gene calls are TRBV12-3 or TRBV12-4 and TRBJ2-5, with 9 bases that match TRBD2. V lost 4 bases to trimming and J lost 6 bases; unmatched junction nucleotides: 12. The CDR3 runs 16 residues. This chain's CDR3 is CASSSLAGAMLKTQYF. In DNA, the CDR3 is TGTGCCAGCAGTTCGTTAGCGGGAGCAATGTTAAAGACCCAGTACTTC.

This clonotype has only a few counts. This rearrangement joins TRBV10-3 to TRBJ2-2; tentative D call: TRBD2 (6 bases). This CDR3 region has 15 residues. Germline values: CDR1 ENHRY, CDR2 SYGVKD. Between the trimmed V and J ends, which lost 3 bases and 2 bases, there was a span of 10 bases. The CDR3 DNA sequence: TGTGCCATCAGTGAAGTTAGCGGAAACACCGGGGAGCTGTTTTTT. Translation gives CAISEVSGNTGELFF.

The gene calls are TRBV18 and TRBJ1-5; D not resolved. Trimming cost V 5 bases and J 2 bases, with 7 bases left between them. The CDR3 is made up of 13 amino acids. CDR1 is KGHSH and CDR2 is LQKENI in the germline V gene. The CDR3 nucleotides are TGTGCCAGCTCAGGGCCTGGCAATCAGCCCCAGCATTTT. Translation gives CASSGPGNQPQHF.

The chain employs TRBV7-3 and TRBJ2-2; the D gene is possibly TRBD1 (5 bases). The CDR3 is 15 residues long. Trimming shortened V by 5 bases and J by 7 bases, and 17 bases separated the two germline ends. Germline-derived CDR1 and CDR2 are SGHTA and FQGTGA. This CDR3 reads CASSPPPGMGGELFF. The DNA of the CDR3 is TGTGCCAGCAGCCCCCCACCAGGGATGGGCGGGGAGCTGTTTTTT.

CDR3: CASSVSSSYEQYF. Written as DNA, the CDR3 is TGTGCCAGCAGTGTATCTAGCTCCTACGAGCAGTACTTC. The chain combines TRBV6-2 or TRBV6-3 with TRBJ2-7, with D unresolved. CDR3 length equals 13 residues. CDR1 is MNHEY and CDR2 is SVGEGT in the germline V gene. Trimming took 5 bases from V and 0 from J, leaving 8 bases between them.

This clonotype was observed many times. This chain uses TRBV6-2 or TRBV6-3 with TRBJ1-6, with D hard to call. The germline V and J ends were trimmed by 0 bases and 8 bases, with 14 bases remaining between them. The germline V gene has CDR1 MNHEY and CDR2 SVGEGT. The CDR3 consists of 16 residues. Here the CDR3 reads CASSYSEENGDSPLHF. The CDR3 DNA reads TGTGCCAGCAGTTACTCGGAGGAGAACGGGGATTCACCCCTCCACTTT.

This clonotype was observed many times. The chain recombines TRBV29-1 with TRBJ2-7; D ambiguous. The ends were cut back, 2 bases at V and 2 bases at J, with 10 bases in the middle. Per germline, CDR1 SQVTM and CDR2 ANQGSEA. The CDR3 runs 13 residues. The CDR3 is CSVESVDPYEQYF. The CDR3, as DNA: TGCAGCGTTGAAAGTGTGGACCCCTACGAGCAGTACTTC.

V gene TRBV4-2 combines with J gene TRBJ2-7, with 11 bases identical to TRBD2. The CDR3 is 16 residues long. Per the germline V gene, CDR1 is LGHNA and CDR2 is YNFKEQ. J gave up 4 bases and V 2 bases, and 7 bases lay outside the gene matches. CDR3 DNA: TGTGCCAGCAGCCAATCCTCGGGACTAGCGGAATACGAGCAGTACTTC. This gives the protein CASSQSSGLAEYEQYF.

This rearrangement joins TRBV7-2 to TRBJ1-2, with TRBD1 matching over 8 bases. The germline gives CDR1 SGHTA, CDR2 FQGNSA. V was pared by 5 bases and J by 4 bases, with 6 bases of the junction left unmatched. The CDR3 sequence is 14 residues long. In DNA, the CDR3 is TGTGCCAGCAGCCAGGCAGGGGGCAGCTATGGCTACACCTTC. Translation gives CASSQAGGSYGYTF.

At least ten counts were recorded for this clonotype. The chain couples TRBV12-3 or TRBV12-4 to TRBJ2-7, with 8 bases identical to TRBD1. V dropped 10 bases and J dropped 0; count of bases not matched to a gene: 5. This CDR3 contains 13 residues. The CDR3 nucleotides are TGTGCCACCTCGGGACAGGACTCCTACGAGCAGTACTTC. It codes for CATSGQDSYEQYF.